Below, 32 T cell receptor beta chains from the same sample are listed, as sequenced in a study of metastatic and nonmetastatic thyroid tumors (TCRdb year 2020). No treatment had been received by any patient before thyroid surgery. Receptor amplification or capture employed PCR. TCRdb shows the sequencer as Illumina HiSeq 4000. The public reads were reanalyzed by TCRdb: fastp trimming at Q25, MiXCR alignment, in-frame beta chains only. Here the sample has fewer than 30,000 clones; 20% to 25% occur a single time. The top ten hold approximately 25% of the sample. What was sequenced was blood. The receptors shown here come from a male donor with papillary thyroid cancer or a benign thyroid nodule (not recorded which). Some clones in this sample may be carry-over from other donors' samples.

By share of the sample, this clone is medium-sized. V usage is TRBV6-1 and J usage is TRBJ2-7, with 9 positions matching TRBD1. J lost 6 bases, V lost 8 bases, and 11 bases had no gene match. CDR3 length: 14 amino acids. Germline CDR1 is MNHNS and CDR2 is SASEGT. CDR3 DNA: TGTGCCAGCCGACCGGGACAGGGTCTCATCGAGCAGTACTTC. Its protein is CASRPGQGLIEQYF.

Ten or more counts support this clone. V and J are TRBV20-1 and TRBJ2-7; a possible D gene is TRBD2 (6 bases). Trimming removed 6 bases from V and 0 bases from J, with 18 bases in between. The CDR3 runs to 15 residues. CDR1 is DFQATT, CDR2 SNEGSKA, per germline (reference sequence). CDR3 region: CSASGDEHYSYEQYF. DNA for the CDR3: TGCAGTGCCTCGGGAGACGAACACTACTCCTACGAGCAGTACTTC.

This clone has at least ten counts. This chain uses TRBV2 with TRBJ2-3; D gene unclear. Trimming cost V 6 bases and J 2 bases, with 9 bases left between them. This CDR3 contains 13 residues. Germline V CDR1 and CDR2: SNHLY, FYNNEI. As DNA, the CDR3 is TGTGCCAGCAGCCAGGCTATCACAGATACGCAGTATTTT. Its translation: CASSQAITDTQYF.

This clone was observed many times. The chain employs TRBV4-2 and TRBJ2-7; TRBD2 agrees at 13 bases. Unmatched junction bases numbered 4, after V lost 0 bases and J lost 5 bases. The CDR3 loop spans 16 amino acids. The germline V gene has CDR1 LGHNA and CDR2 YNFKEQ. CDR3 nucleotides: TGTGCCAGCAGCCAAGAAACGGGGACTAGCGGGGACGAGCAGTACTTC. It translates to CASSQETGTSGDEQYF.

Judged by abundance, this clone is medium-sized (0.01 to 0.1%). V is TRBV28 and J is TRBJ1-3, with D hard to call. Between the trimmed V and J ends, which lost 6 bases and 7 bases, there was a span of 16 bases. The CDR3 has 14 amino acids. The V gene's germline CDR1 is MDHEN and CDR2 SYDVKM. Here the CDR3 reads CASRLDLSRNTIYF. The CDR3 DNA is TGTGCCAGCAGATTGGACCTCTCGCGGAACACCATATATTTT.

The table lists this clone with many counts. This chain joins TRBV19 and TRBJ1-6, with D hard to call. V was pared by 3 bases and J by 4 bases, with 13 bases between. The CDR3 has 16 amino acids. Germline V gene lookup returns CDR1 LNHDA and CDR2 SQIVND (reference sequence). DNA for the CDR3: TGTGCCAGTAGTATTTCCCCAGGTCCTTATAATTCACCCCTCCACTTT. Protein: CASSISPGPYNSPLHF.

This clone showed up many times. This rearrangement joins TRBV6-1 to TRBJ1-1, with TRBD1 matching 8 bases. The CDR3 spans 14 residues. The V gene end was trimmed by 6 bases and the J gene end by 1 base; junction bases not matched to a gene: 4. Per the germline V gene, CDR1 is MNHNS and CDR2 is SASEGT. The CDR3 reads CASSNRGWNTEAFF. In DNA form, the CDR3 reads TGTGCCAGCAGCAACAGGGGGTGGAACACTGAAGCTTTCTTT.

This clone showed up many times. V and J are TRBV3-1 and TRBJ1-5; TRBD1 might be the D (6 bases). The V and J ends lost 0 bases and 4 bases respectively, with 13 bases between them. Germline loops: CDR1 LGHDT, CDR2 YNNKEL (reference sequence). CDR3 length: 16 residues. CDR3 nucleotide sequence: TGTGCCAGCAGCCAAGATTGGGCAGGGGATAATCAGCCCCAGCATTTT. It yields the protein CASSQDWAGDNQPQHF.

For this clone: An end of the junction does not agree with germline; a read error may underlie this. V gene TRBV14 combines with J gene TRBJ2-1; 8 bases line up with TRBD2. The CDR3 has 16 amino acids. CDR1 is SGHDN, CDR2 FVKESK, per germline. Here the CDR3 reads CASSWTSGRMGNEQLF. CDR3 nucleotides: TGTGCCAGCAGCTGGACGAGCGGGAGAATGGGGAATGAGCAGTTGTTC.

There are many counts of this clone. CDR3 bases: TGCGCCAGCAGCTTGGCCGGGCGATCACCCCTCCACTTT. The encoded protein is CASSLAGRSPLHF. The chain has TRBV5-1 and TRBJ1-6, with D unresolved. Trimming took off 0 bases at V and 10 bases at J, with 8 bases between the two ends. The germline CDR1 and CDR2 sequences are SGHRS and YFSETQ. The CDR3 runs 13 residues.

Ten or more counts support this clone. The gene calls are TRBV20-1 and TRBJ2-1; 13 bases fit TRBD2. This CDR3 has 14 amino acids. CDR1 and CDR2 from the germline V gene are DFQATT and SNEGSKA (reference sequence). J gave up 6 bases and V 5 bases, and 4 bases lay outside the gene matches. The CDR3 region is CSAYTSGRGNEQFF. The CDR3 nucleotides are TGCAGTGCTTATACTAGCGGGAGGGGCAATGAGCAGTTCTTC.

This clone was seen at least ten times. One end of the junction does not line up with germline, which may come from a read error. The rearrangement joins TRBV7-6 to TRBJ2-1; the match to TRBD2 covers 7 bases. There are 14 residues in the CDR3. The germline V gene encodes CDR1 SGHVS and CDR2 FNYEAQ. The CDR3 nucleotides read TGTGCCAGCAGCCTAGCGGCCGCGGGCGATGAGCAGTTCTTC. Protein product: CASSLAAAGDEQFF.

This clone was recorded at least ten times. This sequence joins TRBV7-9 and TRBJ1-2, with 9 bases matching TRBD1. Germline CDR1 is SEHNR and CDR2 is FQNEAQ (reference sequence). The CDR3 spans 17 residues. Trimming took 4 bases from V and 7 from J; bases not matched to a gene: 16. The CDR3 spells CASSYGRGGQGIGGYTF. The CDR3 DNA reads as TGTGCCAGCAGCTATGGCAGGGGGGGACAGGGAATAGGTGGCTACACCTTC.

The chain combines TRBV28 with TRBJ1-6; TRBD1 matches at 8 bases. The CDR3 covers 17 residues. Unmatched junction bases numbered 11, after V lost 3 bases and J lost 7 bases. The germline CDR1 and CDR2 sequences are MDHEN and SYDVKM. CDR3 amino acids: CASSFPTWDRKNSPLHF. The CDR3 DNA is TGTGCCAGCAGTTTTCCGACTTGGGACAGGAAAAATTCACCCCTCCACTTT.

In its sample, this clone was seen many times. This CDR3 is also generated by other DNA sequences in the sample. The genes are TRBV7-2 and TRBJ1-1; D unresolved. The germline V and J ends were trimmed by 2 bases and 3 bases, with 7 bases remaining between them. This CDR3 has 13 residues. Per germline, CDR1 SGHTA and CDR2 FQGNSA. CDR3 residues: CASSLPADTEAFF. DNA of the CDR3: TGTGCCAGCAGCTTACCGGCAGACACTGAAGCTTTCTTT. Full variable domain (outside the CDR3, taken from reference TRBV7-2 and TRBJ1-1): GAGVSQSPSNKVTEKGKDVELRCDPISGHTALYWYRQSLGQGLEFLIYFQGNSAPDKSGLPSDRFSAERTGGSVSTLTIQRTQQEDSAVYLCASSLPADTEAFFGQGTRLTVV.

This clone has at least ten counts. V gene TRBV7-9 combines with J gene TRBJ2-7; D gene unclear. The CDR3 contains 14 residues. Germline values: CDR1 SEHNR, CDR2 FQNEAQ (reference sequence). V was cut by 2 bases and J by 0 bases, with 8 bases left in between. This CDR3 reads CASSLSGSSYEQYF. Written as DNA, the CDR3 is TGTGCCAGCAGCTTATCCGGCAGCTCCTACGAGCAGTACTTC.

There are many counts of this clone. The V call is TRBV7-3, the J call TRBJ2-1; 7 bases map to TRBD2. This CDR3 comprises 15 residues. Trimming cost V 5 bases and J 2 bases; bases outside gene matches: 6. Germline V CDR1 and CDR2: SGHTA, FQGTGA. The CDR3 sequence: CASSPIAGPYNEQFF. As DNA, the CDR3 is TGTGCCAGCAGCCCAATAGCGGGCCCCTACAATGAGCAGTTCTTC.

This clone was counted at least ten times. The CDR3 DNA is TGTGCCAGCAGCTTAGAAAAAGGGGGCAGCTATGGCTACACCTTC. Its translation: CASSLEKGGSYGYTF. The chain uses TRBV7-9 and TRBJ1-2, with 7 bases fitting TRBD1. V was clipped by 1 base and J by 4 bases; unmatched bases: 6. CDR1 is SEHNR, CDR2 FQNEAQ, per germline (reference sequence). The CDR3 loop spans 15 amino acids.

Ten or more counts support this clone. V and J are TRBV28 and TRBJ2-2, with TRBD1 matching over 9 bases. The CDR3 is 13 amino acids. CDR1 MDHEN and CDR2 SYDVKM come from the germline V gene. Germline trimming cut 8 bases from V and 8 bases from J; bases unmatched to any gene: 6. CDR3 DNA sequence: TGTGCCAGCGGACAGGGGAATAATGGGGAGCTGTTTTTT. Translation: CASGQGNNGELFF.

Concerning this clone: The conserved closing phenylalanine or tryptophan is absent in this CDR3, likely reflecting a read error. This chain's CDR3 is CASSETRLHTEAFL. CDR3 in DNA: TGTGCCAGCAGTGAGACCAGGCTGCACACTGAAGCTTTCTTA. The chain recombines TRBV2 with TRBJ1-1, with D unclear. The germline V gene has CDR1 SNHLY and CDR2 FYNNEI. V lost 3 bases to trimming and J lost 3 bases, with 11 bases between them. The CDR3 is made up of 14 amino acids.

There are many counts of this clone. The V call is TRBV12-3 or TRBV12-4, the J call TRBJ1-2; no definite D call. V shed 10 bases and J shed 6 bases, with 15 bases lying between them. This CDR3 is 12 amino acids long. Here the CDR3 DNA reads TGTGCCACCGAGGGTACCTCGGATGGCTACACCTTC. Translation: CATEGTSDGYTF.

This clone was seen at least ten times. The chain carries TRBV5-1 and TRBJ2-7; TRBD1 aligns across 10 bases. The CDR3 consists of 15 residues. V lost 4 bases, J lost 4 bases, and 8 bases stayed unmatched. Germline lookup yields CDR1 SGHRS and CDR2 YFSETQ. CDR3 DNA: TGCGCCAGCAGCGGGGGACAGGGGATATTATACGAGCAGTACTTC. Amino acids: CASSGGQGILYEQYF.

This clone was counted many times. The genes are TRBV20-1 and TRBJ2-5; D ambiguous. This CDR3 comprises 12 residues. Per the germline V gene, CDR1 is DFQATT and CDR2 is SNEGSKA (reference sequence). V lost 8 bases and J 7 bases, leaving 17 bases between the germline ends. The CDR3 reads CSTRPGLGTQYF. The CDR3 coding sequence is TGCAGTACGCGTCCAGGTCTCGGGACCCAGTACTTC.

With regard to this clone: A read error may produce the germline difference seen at one junction end. The genes are TRBV6-4 and TRBJ2-3; 9 bases are shared with TRBD2. Germline V lookup: CDR1 MRHNA, CDR2 SNTAGT. The CDR3 consists of 15 residues. This CDR3 is CASSDSRGGTDPQYF. The CDR3 DNA reads as TGTGCAAGCAGTGACTCGCGGGGGGGCACAGATCCGCAGTATTTT.

This clone was counted ten times or more. The chain joins TRBV7-9 to TRBJ2-2; perhaps TRBD2 as D (5 bases). The germline V gene has CDR1 SEHNR and CDR2 FQNEAQ (reference sequence). V gave up 5 bases and J gave up 7 bases, with 17 bases separating them. This CDR3 spans 15 amino acids. CDR3 protein: CASSSLAGSGGELFF. In DNA, the CDR3 is TGTGCCAGCAGCAGTCTGGCGGGTTCGGGCGGGGAGCTGTTTTTT.

This clone was recorded at least ten times. The chain links TRBV20-1 to TRBJ1-2; D is possibly TRBD1 (6 bases). V was cut by 6 bases and J by 2 bases, with 19 bases left in between. The germline V gene encodes CDR1 DFQATT and CDR2 SNEGSKA (reference sequence). The CDR3 spans 15 residues. The CDR3 loop reads CSAISRDISNYGYTF. The CDR3 DNA is TGCAGTGCAATAAGCCGGGACATCTCGAACTATGGCTACACCTTC.

This clone was detected only a few times. The rearrangement joins TRBV9 to TRBJ2-7; D unresolved. The CDR3 covers 12 residues. Germline CDR1 and CDR2: SGDLS and YYNGEE. With 3 bases removed from V and 3 bases from J, the gap between germline ends came to 7 bases. The DNA for the CDR3 is TGTGCCAGCAGCGCAAACAGCTACGAGCAGTACTTC. Protein sequence: CASSANSYEQYF. The variable domain in full, completed from reference TRBV9 and TRBJ2-7, reads DSGVTQTPKHLITATGQRVTLRCSPRSGDLSVYWYQQSLDQGLQFLIQYYNGEERAKGNILERFSAQQFPDLHSELNLSSLELGDSALYFCASSANSYEQYFGPGTRLTVT.

This clone was seen ten or more times. The gene calls are TRBV7-2 and TRBJ2-1; 8 bases agree with TRBD1. The ends lost 1 base at V and 5 bases at J; junction bases unmatched: 13. The CDR3 has 18 amino acids. Per the germline V gene, CDR1 is SGHTA and CDR2 is FQGNSA. The CDR3 protein is CASSLGPGQGAIDNEQFF. In DNA, the CDR3 is TGTGCCAGCAGCTTAGGGCCCGGGCAGGGGGCGATTGACAATGAGCAGTTCTTC.

In its sample, this clone was seen many times. This chain joins TRBV2 and TRBJ1-6; tentative D call: TRBD1 (5 bases). Trimming took off 6 bases at V and 8 bases at J, with 17 bases between the two ends. The CDR3 consists of 15 residues. CDR1 and CDR2 from the germline V gene are SNHLY and FYNNEI. Written as DNA, the CDR3 is TGTGCCAGCAGGGCGCTCTTGACAGAGGATTCACCCCTCCACTTT. This gives the protein CASRALLTEDSPLHF.

This clone was recorded only once. The V and J genes are TRBV20-1 and TRBJ2-7; D unclear. Per the germline V gene, CDR1 is DFQATT and CDR2 is SNEGSKA (reference sequence). V was trimmed by 7 bases and J by 3 bases, leaving 13 bases between them. The CDR3 contains 12 residues. The CDR3 DNA is TGCAGTGAGAGGCAGGCGAACTACGAGCAGTACTTC. Translating it yields CSERQANYEQYF.

The chain recombines TRBV6-5 with TRBJ1-2; D might be TRBD1 (5 bases). The V gene's germline CDR1 is MNHEY and CDR2 SVGAGI. V lost 2 bases, J lost 8 bases, and 12 bases lay in between. The CDR3 runs 13 residues. This chain's CDR3 is CASSYPTAPGYTF. The CDR3 DNA is TGTGCCAGCAGTTACCCGACAGCTCCAGGCTACACCTTC.

The sample holds many counts of this clone. The same CDR3 is also encoded by other DNA sequences in this sample. This sequence joins TRBV20-1 and TRBJ1-2; D not resolved. With 7 bases removed from V and 5 bases from J, the gap between germline ends came to 14 bases. The CDR3 runs 12 residues. Germline CDR1 DFQATT, CDR2 SNEGSKA (reference sequence). The CDR3 is CSVISGAYGYTF. In DNA, the CDR3 is TGCAGTGTCATTTCGGGCGCTTATGGCTACACCTTC.